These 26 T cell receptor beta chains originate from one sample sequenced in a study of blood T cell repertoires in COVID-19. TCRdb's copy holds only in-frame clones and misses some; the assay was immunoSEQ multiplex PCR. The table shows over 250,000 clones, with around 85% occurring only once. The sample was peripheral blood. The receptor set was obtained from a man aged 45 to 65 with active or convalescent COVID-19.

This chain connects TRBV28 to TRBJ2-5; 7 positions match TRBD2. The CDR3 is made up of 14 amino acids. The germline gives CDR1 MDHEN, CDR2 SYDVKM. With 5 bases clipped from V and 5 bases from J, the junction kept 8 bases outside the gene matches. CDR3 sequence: CASSTAGRVETQYF. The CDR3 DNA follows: TGTGCCAGCAGTACAGCGGGAAGGGTCGAGACCCAGTACTTC.

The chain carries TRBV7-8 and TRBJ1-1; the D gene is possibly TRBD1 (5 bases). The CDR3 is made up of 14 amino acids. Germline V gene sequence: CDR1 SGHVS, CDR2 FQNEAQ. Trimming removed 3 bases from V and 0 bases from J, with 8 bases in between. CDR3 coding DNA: TGTGCCAGCAGCTTCCAGGGTATGAACACTGAAGCTTTCTTT. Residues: CASSFQGMNTEAFF.

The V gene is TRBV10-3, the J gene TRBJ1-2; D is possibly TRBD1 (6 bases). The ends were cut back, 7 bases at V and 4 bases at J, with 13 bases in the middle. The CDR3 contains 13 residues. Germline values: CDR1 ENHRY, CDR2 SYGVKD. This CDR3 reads CAINPDSSYGYTF. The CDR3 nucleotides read TGTGCCATCAACCCGGACAGCTCCTATGGCTACACCTTC.

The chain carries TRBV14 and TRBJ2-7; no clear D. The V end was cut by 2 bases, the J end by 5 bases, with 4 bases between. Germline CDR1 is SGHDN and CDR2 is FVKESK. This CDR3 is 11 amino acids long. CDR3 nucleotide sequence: TGTGCCAGCAGCCAAATCGACGAGCAGTACTTC. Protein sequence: CASSQIDEQYF.

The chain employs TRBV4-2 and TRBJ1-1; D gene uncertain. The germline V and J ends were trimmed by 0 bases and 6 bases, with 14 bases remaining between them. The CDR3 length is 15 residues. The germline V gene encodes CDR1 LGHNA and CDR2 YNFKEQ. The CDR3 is CASSQDSGSSAEAFF. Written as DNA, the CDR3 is TGTGCCAGCAGCCAAGACTCCGGGTCGAGCGCTGAAGCTTTCTTT.

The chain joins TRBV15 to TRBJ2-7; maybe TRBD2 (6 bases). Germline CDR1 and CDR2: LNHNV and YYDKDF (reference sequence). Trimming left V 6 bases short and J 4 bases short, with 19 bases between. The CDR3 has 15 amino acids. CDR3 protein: CATSLSSGLQYEQYF. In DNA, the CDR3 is TGTGCCACCAGTTTGTCTTCGGGACTTCAATACGAGCAGTACTTC.

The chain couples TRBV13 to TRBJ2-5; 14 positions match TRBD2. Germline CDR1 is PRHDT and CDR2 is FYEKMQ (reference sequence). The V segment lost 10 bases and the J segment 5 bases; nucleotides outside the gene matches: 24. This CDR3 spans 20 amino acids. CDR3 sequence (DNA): TGTGCCAATCGAATACCGGGACTAGCGGGAGAAGGCCAGTATGGGGAGACCCAGTACTTC. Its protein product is CANRIPGLAGEGQYGETQYF.

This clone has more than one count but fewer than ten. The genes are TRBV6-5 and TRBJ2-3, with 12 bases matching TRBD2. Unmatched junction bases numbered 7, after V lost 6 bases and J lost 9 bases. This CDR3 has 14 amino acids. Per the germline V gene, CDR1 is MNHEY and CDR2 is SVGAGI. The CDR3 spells CASSLAGGPMTQYF. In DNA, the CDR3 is TGTGCCAGCAGCCTAGCGGGAGGGCCAATGACGCAGTATTTT.

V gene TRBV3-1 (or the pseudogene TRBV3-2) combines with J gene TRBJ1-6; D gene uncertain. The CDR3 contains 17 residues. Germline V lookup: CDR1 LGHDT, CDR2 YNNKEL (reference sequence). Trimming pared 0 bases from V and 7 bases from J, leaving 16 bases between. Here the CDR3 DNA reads TGTGCCAGCAGCCAAGATGGAAGGGCTCGGAGGAATTCACCCCTCCACTTT. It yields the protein CASSQDGRARRNSPLHF.

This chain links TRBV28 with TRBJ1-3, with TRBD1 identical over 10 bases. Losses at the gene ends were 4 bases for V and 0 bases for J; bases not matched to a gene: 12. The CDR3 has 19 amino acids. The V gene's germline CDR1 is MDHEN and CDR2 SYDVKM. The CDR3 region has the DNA TGTGCCAGCAGTTCGATTCTAAGGACAGGGGGATACTCTGGAAACACCATATATTTT. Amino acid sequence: CASSSILRTGGYSGNTIYF.

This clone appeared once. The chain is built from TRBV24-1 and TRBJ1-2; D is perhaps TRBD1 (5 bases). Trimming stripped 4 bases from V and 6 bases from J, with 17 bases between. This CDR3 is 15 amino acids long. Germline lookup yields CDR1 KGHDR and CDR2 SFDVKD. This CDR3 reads CATSDSRASIHGYTF. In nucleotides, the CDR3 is TGTGCCACCAGTGACTCCAGGGCATCCATTCATGGCTACACCTTC.

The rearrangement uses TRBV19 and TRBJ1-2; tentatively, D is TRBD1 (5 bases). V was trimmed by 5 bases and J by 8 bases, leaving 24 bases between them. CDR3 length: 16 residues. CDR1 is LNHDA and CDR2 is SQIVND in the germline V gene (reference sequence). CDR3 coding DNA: TGTGCCAGTAGTGTCCGACAGAGAGCCTCGTTCTACGGCTACACCTTC. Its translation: CASSVRQRASFYGYTF.

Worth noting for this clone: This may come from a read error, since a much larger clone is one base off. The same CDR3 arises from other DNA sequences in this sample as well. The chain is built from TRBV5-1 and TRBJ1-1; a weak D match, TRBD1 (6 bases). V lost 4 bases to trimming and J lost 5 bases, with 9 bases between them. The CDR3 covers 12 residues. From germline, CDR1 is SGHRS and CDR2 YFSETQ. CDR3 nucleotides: TGCGCCAGCAGCACAGGGAATACTGAAGCTTTCTTT. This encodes CASSTGNTEAFF.

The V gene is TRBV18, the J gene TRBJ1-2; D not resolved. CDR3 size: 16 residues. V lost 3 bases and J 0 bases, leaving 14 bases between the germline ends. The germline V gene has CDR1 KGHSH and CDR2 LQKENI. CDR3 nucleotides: TGTGCCAGCTCACCGGCCGGGAGGGAAGCTAACTATGGCTACACCTTC. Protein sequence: CASSPAGREANYGYTF.

This CDR3 is CASSQTLGEETQYF. DNA of the CDR3: TGTGCCAGCAGCCAGACCCTCGGGGAGGAGACCCAGTACTTC. The rearrangement links TRBV3-1 (or the pseudogene TRBV3-2) to TRBJ2-5; perhaps TRBD2 as D (5 bases). Germline V gene data show CDR1 as LGHDT and CDR2 as YNNKEL (reference sequence). The CDR3 sequence is 14 residues long. The V end lost 3 bases, the J end lost 5 bases, and 13 bases lay between the germline ends.

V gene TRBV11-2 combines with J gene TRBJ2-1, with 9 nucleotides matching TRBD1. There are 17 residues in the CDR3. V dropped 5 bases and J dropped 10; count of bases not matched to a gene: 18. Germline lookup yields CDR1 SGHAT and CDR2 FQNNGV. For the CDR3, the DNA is TGTGCCAGCAGCCATGCTTCTTGGGACAGGGCAGTACGGGAGCAGTTCTTC. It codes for CASSHASWDRAVREQFF.

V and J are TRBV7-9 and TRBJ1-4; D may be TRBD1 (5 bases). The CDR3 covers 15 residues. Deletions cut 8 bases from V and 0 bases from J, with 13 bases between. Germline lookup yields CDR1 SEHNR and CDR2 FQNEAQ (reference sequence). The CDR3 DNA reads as TGTGCCAGCGCTGGGAGGGGTCCAACTAATGAAAAACTGTTTTTT. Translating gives CASAGRGPTNEKLFF. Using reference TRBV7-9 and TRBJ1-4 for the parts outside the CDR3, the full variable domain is DTGVSQNPRHKITKRGQNVTFRCDPISEHNRLYWYRQTLGQGPEFLTYFQNEAQLEKSRLLSDRFSAERPKGSFSTLEIQRTEQGDSAMYLCASAGRGPTNEKLFFGSGTQLSVL.

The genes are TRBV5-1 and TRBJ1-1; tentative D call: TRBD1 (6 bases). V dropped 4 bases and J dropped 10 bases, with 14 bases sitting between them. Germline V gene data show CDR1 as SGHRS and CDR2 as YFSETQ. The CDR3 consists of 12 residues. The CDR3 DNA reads TGCGCCAGCAGCACCGACACAGGGAGAGCTTTCTTT. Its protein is CASSTDTGRAFF.

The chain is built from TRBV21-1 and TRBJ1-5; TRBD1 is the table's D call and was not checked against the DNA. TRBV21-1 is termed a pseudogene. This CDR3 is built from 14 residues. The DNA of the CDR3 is TGTGCCATCCAGGGGGAATATGGCAATCAGCCCCAGCATTTT. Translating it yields CAIQGEYGNQPQHF.

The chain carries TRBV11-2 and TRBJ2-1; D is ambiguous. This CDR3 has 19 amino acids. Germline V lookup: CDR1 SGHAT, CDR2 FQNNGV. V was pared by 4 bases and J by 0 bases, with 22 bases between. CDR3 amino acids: CASSSPVGGMGSSYNEQFF. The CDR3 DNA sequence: TGTGCCAGCAGCTCGCCAGTTGGTGGTATGGGCAGCTCCTACAATGAGCAGTTCTTC.

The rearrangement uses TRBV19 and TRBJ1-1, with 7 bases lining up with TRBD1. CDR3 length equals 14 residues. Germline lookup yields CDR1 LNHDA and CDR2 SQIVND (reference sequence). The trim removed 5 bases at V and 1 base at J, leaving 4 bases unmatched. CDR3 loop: CASSAWTGNTEAFF. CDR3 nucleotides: TGTGCCAGTAGTGCCTGGACAGGGAACACTGAAGCTTTCTTT.

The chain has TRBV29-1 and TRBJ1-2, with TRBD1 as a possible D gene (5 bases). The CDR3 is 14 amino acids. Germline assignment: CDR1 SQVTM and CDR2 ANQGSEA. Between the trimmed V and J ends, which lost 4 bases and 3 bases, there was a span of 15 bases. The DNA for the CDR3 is TGCAGCGTTGGGAATGGGGGGGGATACTATGGCTACACCTTC. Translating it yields CSVGNGGGYYGYTF.

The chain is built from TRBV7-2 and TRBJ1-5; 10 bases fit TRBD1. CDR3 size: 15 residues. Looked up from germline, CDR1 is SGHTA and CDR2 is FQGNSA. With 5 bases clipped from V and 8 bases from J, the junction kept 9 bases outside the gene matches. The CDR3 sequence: CASSLAGDRGKPQHF. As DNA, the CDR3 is TGTGCCAGCAGCCTGGCGGGGGACAGGGGAAAGCCCCAGCATTTT.

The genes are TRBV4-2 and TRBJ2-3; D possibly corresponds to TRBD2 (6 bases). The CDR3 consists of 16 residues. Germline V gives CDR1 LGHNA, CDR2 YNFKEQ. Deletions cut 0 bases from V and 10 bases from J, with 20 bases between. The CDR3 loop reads CASSQDPRGGAVAQYF. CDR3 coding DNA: TGTGCCAGCAGCCAAGACCCACGGGGAGGTGCTGTCGCGCAGTATTTT.

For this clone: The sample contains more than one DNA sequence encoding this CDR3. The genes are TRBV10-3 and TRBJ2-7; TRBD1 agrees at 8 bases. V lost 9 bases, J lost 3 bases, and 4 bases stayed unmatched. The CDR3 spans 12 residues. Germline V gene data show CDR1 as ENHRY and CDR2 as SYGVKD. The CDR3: CAISDRGYEQYF. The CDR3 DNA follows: TGTGCCATTTCCGACAGGGGCTACGAGCAGTACTTC.

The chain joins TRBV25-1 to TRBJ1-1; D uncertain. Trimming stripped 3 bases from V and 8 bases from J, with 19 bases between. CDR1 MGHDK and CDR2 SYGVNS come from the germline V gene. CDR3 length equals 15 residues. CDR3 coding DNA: TGTGCCAGCAGTGACTCCGCCAGCGGCATAGGGGAAGCTTTCTTT. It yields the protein CASSDSASGIGEAFF.